This TCR beta chain was identified in a study of naive and memory T cell subsets. Points from the study as a whole: Expression changes during T cell differentiation may affect RNA-based TCR counts. Especially in CD8 cells, naive repertoires contained a few larger clonotypes, possibly CD45RA-re-expressing memory cells.

An equimolar mix of two oligonucleotides served as the beta constant-region primer for TRBC1 and TRBC2. Ligated cDNA was amplified by four rounds of PCR with nested alpha and beta constant-region primers and SP2. TCRdb passed the UMI-ligation and nested PCR reads through MiXCR, listing each CDR3 protein once. The repertoire holds approximately 150,000 distinct CDR3 sequences, roughly 22% seen once, with 0.11% in the top ten. The table lists this clonotype with a few counts. The target antigen is unknown. Germline CDR1 and CDR2: SGHVS and FNYEAQ. This CDR3 has 13 residues. Trimming pared 4 bases from V and 6 bases from J, leaving 13 bases between. Alpha and beta libraries were amplified separately from the second PCR onward.

The sample was naive CD4+ T cells from blood. The chain is built from TRBV7-6 and TRBJ2-7; D unresolved. The TCR comes from a human donor in good health. The CDR3 protein is CASSSSQVGEQYF. The CDR3, as DNA: TGTGCCAGCAGCTCCTCTCAGGTGGGCGAGCAGTACTTC. The full variable domain, its missing parts supplied by reference TRBV7-6 and TRBJ2-7, is GAGVSQSPRYKVTKRGQDVALRCDPISGHVSLYWYRQALGQGPEFLTYFNYEAQQDKSGLPNDRFSAERPEGSISTLTIQRTEQRDSAMYRCASSSSQVGEQYFGPGTRLTVT.